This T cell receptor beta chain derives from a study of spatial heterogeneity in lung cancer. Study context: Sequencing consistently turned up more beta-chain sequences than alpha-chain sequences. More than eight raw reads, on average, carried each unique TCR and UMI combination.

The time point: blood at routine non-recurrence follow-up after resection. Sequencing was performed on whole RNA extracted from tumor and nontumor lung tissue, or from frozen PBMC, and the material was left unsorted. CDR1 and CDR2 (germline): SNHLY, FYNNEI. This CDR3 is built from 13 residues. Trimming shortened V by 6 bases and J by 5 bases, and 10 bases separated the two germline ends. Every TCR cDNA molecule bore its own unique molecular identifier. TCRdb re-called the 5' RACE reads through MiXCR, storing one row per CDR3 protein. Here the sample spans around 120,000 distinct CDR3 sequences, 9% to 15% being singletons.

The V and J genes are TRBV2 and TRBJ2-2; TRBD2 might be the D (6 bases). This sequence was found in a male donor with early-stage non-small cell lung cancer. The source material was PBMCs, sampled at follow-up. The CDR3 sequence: CASRRDFTGELFF. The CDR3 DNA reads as TGTGCCAGCAGGAGGGACTTTACCGGGGAGCTGTTTTTT.